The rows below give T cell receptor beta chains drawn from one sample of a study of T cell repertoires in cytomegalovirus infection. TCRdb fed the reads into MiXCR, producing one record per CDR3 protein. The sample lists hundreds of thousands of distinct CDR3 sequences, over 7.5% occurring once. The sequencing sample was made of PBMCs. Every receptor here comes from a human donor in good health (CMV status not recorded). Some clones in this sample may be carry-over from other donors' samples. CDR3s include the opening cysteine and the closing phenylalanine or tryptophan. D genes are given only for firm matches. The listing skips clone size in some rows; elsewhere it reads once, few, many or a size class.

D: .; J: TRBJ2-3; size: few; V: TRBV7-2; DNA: TGTGCCAGCAGCTACCGCCTCCGGGACAACGCAGATACGCAGTATTTT; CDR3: CASSYRLRDNADTQYF
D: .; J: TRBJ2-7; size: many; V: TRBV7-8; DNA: TGTGCCAGCAGCCTACTACCCCCGGGAACCTTTAAAGACTTC; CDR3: CASSLLPPGTFKDF
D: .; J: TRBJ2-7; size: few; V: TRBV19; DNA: TGTGCCAGTAGTAGACAGCGGACCTCTCACGAGCAGTACTTC; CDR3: CASSRQRTSHEQYF
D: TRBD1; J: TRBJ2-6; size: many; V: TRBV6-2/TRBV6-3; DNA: TGTGCCAGCAGCCTTGGACAGGGGAGGTCTGGGGCCAACGTCCTGACTTTC; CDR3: CASSLGQGRSGANVLTF
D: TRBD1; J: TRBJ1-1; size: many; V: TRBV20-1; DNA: TGCAGTGCTCAGACAGGGGTGAACACTGAAGCTTTCTTT; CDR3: CSAQTGVNTEAFF
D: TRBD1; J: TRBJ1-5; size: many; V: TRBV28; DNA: TGTGCCAGCATCTTACCGCGGGACAGGGGTAGTCAGCCCCAGCATTTT; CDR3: CASILPRDRGSQPQHF
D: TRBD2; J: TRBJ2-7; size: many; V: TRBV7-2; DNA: TGTGCCAGCAGCATACCGGGACTAGACCAATACGAGCAGTACTTC; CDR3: CASSIPGLDQYEQYF
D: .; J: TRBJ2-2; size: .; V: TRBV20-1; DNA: TGCAGTGCCCCGAGCGGGCAAAGGAGGACCGGGGAGCTGTTTTTT; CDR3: CSAPSGQRRTGELFF
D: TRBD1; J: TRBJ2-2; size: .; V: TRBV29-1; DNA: TGCAGCGTTAGAGGGGGACAGGGAACCGGGGAGCTGTTTTTT; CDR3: CSVRGGQGTGELFF
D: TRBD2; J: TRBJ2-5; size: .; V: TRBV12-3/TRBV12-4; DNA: TGTGCCAACAGTCAGCTAGGAGCGGGGGCCCAAGAGACCCAGTACTTC; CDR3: CANSQLGAGAQETQYF
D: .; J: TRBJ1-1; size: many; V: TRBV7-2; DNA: TGTGCCAGCGGGGCAGGGCCGAACACTGAAGCTTTCTTT; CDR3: CASGAGPNTEAFF
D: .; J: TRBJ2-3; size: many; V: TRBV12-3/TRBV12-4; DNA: TGTGCCAGCAGCACTCGCGGGGACACAGATACGCAGTATTTT; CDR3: CASSTRGDTDTQYF
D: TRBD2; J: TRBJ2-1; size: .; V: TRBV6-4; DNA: TGTGCCAGCAGTGAGGTAGCGGGGGTCAATGAGCAGTTCTTC; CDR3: CASSEVAGVNEQFF
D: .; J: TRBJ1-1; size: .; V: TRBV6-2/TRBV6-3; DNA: TGTGCCAGCAGTTACTCGATACGGCGGGCGAACACTGAAGCTTTCTTT; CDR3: CASSYSIRRANTEAFF
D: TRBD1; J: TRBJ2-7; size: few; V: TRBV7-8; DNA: TGTGCCAGCAGCTTAGCGGGGACAGGGATTTCCTACGAGCAGTACTTC; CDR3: CASSLAGTGISYEQYF
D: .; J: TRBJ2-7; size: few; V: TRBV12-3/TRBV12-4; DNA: TGTGCCAGCAGTTTACCCAACAGGCGCTACGAGCAGTACTTC; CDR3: CASSLPNRRYEQYF
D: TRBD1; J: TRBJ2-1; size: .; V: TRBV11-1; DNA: TGTGCCAGCAGCTTATTACAGGGGCGCTACAATGAGCAGTTCTTC; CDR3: CASSLLQGRYNEQFF
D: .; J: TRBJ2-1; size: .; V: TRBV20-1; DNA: TGCAGTGCTTCCACGGGTGACAATGAGCAGTTCTTC; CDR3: CSASTGDNEQFF
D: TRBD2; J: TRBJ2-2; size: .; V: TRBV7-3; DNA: TGTGCCAGCAGCCCCTTCCGGGGGGACGGGGAGCTGTTTTTT; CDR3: CASSPFRGDGELFF
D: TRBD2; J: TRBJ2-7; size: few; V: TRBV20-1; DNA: TGCAGTGCTAGAGAACTAGCGGGGCGATACGAGCAGTACTTC; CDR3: CSARELAGRYEQYF
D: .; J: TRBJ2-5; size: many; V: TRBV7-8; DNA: TGTGCCAGCAGCTTAGGAGGGGGGGGCAGGGAGACCCAGTACTTC; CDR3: CASSLGGGGRETQYF
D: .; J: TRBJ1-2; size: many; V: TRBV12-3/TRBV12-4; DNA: TGTGCCAGCAGTTTACTTCCACAGCTTGGAGGAGGCTACACCTTC; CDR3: CASSLLPQLGGGYTF
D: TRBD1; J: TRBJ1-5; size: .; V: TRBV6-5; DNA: TGTGCCAGCAGTTACTCCAGGGGGCTAAGGCAGCCCCAGCATTTT; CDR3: CASSYSRGLRQPQHF
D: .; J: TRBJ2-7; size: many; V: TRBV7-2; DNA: TGTGCCAGCAGCTTGGGAAGTCGAAACTACGAGCAGTACTTC; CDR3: CASSLGSRNYEQYF
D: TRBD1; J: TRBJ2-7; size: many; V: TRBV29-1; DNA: TGCAGCGTGGGACAGGGGGCTTACTACGAGCAGTACTTC; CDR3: CSVGQGAYYEQYF
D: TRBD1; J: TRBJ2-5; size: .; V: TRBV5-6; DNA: TGTGCCAGCAGCTTGGTGGGGGACAGGGAAGAGACCCAGTACTTC; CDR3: CASSLVGDREETQYF
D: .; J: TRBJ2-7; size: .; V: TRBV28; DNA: TGTGCCAGCAGTTTTTACGGCGAGATCGACGAGCAGTACTTC; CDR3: CASSFYGEIDEQYF
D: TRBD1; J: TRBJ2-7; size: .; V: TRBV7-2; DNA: TGTGCCAGCAGCTTTTCCGGGACAGGGGGTTACGAGCAGTACTTC; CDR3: CASSFSGTGGYEQYF
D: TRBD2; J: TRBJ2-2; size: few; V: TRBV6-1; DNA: TGTGCCAGCAGTCACCCACGCGGGACTAGCGGAGTGAACACCGGGGAGCTGTTTTTT; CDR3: CASSHPRGTSGVNTGELFF
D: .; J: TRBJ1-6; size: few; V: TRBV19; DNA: TGTGCCAGTAGTACCACCGAGTCCCGTTTTCAAACCCTCCACTTT; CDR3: CASSTTESRFQTLHF
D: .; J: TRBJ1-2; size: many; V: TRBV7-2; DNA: TGTGCCAGCAGCTTTGTCTCGTGGGGGAACTATGGCTACACCTTC; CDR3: CASSFVSWGNYGYTF
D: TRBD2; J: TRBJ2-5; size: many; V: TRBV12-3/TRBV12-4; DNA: TGTGCCAGCAGCCTGCAGGGAGGCGGGGGGAAGACCCAGTACTTC; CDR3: CASSLQGGGGKTQYF
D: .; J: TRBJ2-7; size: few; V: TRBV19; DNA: TGTGCCAGTAGTTTCACAGGGATTTGGGGCGAGCAGTACTTC; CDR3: CASSFTGIWGEQYF